The clone carrying this T cell receptor (beta chain) was observed a few times. Its matching antigen is unknown. These data originate in a study of beta chain features in type 1 diabetes. Study overall: Healthy donors resembled patients in age, gender and cell yields. Study findings and constraints: Researchers report that Type 1 diabetes patients had moderately but significantly shorter TCRB CDR3s across all four CD4+ subsets. Patients with type 1 diabetes carried fewer insertions and had more deletions at their VDJ junctions.

V lost 3 bases and J lost 4; bases outside the gene matches: 1. Germline CDR1 is MNHEY and CDR2 is SMNVEV (reference sequence). The CDR3 runs 13 residues. Sequencing targeted expressed TCRB transcripts, as all isolated RNA had been reverse transcribed. The data were produced by immunoSEQ multiplex PCR, yet TCRdb's version contains in-frame clones alone and is incomplete. The data hold approximately 46,000 clones, with approximately 40% observed a single time. Sequencing used stem cell memory CD4+ T cells from blood. This receptor was obtained from a young man with type 1 diabetes. V usage is TRBV27 and J usage is TRBJ1-2; TRBD1 matches at 8 bases. Written as DNA, the CDR3 is TGTGCCAGCAGTTTCGGACAGGGCTATGGCTACACCTTC. Translating it yields CASSFGQGYGYTF.